One and the same sample provided the 13 T cell receptor beta chains below, sequenced in a study of T cells after posttransplantation cyclophosphamide. Only in-frame clones appear in the TCRdb table, and some are missing; sequencing was by immunoSEQ multiplex PCR. The sample holds more than 20,000 clones, and no clone turns up only once. The sample consisted of PBMCs. The receptors here all came from a man aged 50-59 years in good health, CMV-negative, and a related stem cell transplant donor.

This clone occurred many times. The rearrangement uses TRBV6-5 and TRBJ2-6, with a possible D match to TRBD1 (5 bases). CDR1 is MNHEY and CDR2 is SVGAGI in the germline V gene. The V gene lost 2 bases and the J gene lost 0 bases, with 5 bases spanning the gap. The CDR3 is made up of 15 amino acids. The CDR3 DNA follows: TGTGCCAGCAGTTACAGGGGCTCTGGGGCCAACGTCCTGACTTTC. Its translation is CASSYRGSGANVLTF.

This clone was observed many times. The V gene is TRBV28, the J gene TRBJ2-7; 8 bases align to TRBD2. Looked up from germline, CDR1 is MDHEN and CDR2 is SYDVKM. This CDR3 is 16 amino acids long. V lost 2 bases and J lost 5; bases outside the gene matches: 11. In DNA, the CDR3 is TGTGCCAGCAGTTTAGGGGGGGGACTAGAGTCCGACGAGCAGTACTTC. This gives the protein CASSLGGGLESDEQYF.

This clone was counted ten times or more. Since the CDR3 does not end with the conserved phenylalanine or tryptophan, this likely comes from a read error. The chain combines TRBV7-2 with TRBJ1-1, with 9 bases identical to TRBD1. The germline CDR1 and CDR2 sequences are SGHTA and FQGNSA. The CDR3 is 13 residues long. J lost 4 bases, V lost 5 bases, and 2 bases had no gene match. The CDR3 reads CASSGQGSTEAFY. The CDR3 nucleotides read TGTGCCAGCAGCGGACAGGGGAGCACTGAAGCTTTCTAC.

This clone was seen more than once but under ten times. The chain joins TRBV29-1 to TRBJ2-5; 8 nucleotides match TRBD2. The J call is doubtful: the DNA matches TRBJ2-7 better. CDR3 size: 14 residues. CDR1 SQVTM and CDR2 ANQGSEA come from the germline V gene. Written as DNA, the CDR3 is TGCAGCGTTGACAAGAGCGGGAGCTCCTACGAGCAGTACTTC. This codes for CSVDKSGSSYEQYF.

This clone was counted many times. J is TRBJ2-5 and V is TRBV7-9; 9 positions agree with TRBD1. Germline V gene data show CDR1 as SEHNR and CDR2 as FQNEAQ (reference sequence). This CDR3 is built from 17 residues. V gave up 1 base and J gave up 2 bases; unmatched junction bases: 8. CDR3 sequence reads: CASSLGATGGGQETQYF. The CDR3 DNA is TGTGCCAGCAGCTTAGGAGCGACAGGGGGGGGTCAAGAGACCCAGTACTTC.

In this sample, this clone turned up a few times. The chain combines TRBV27 with TRBJ2-5; TRBD2 is a possible D gene (5 bases). Near its end, the DNA agrees better with TRBJ2-7, so the J call may be wrong. The CDR3 consists of 15 residues. Germline CDR1 MNHEY, CDR2 SMNVEV (reference sequence). CDR3 nucleotides: TGTGCCAGCAGTTTATCCGTCGAGGGTACCTACGAGCAGTACTTC. Amino acid sequence: CASSLSVEGTYEQYF.

This clone was observed at least ten times. The chain links TRBV11-2 to TRBJ1-2; possible D gene TRBD1, 5 bases. The germline V gene has CDR1 SGHAT and CDR2 FQNNGV. This CDR3 is built from 14 residues. Trimming cost V 2 bases and J 2 bases, with 9 bases left between them. The CDR3 nucleotides read TGTGCCAGCAGCTTACAACAGGAGAACTATGGCTACACCTTC. Encoded protein: CASSLQQENYGYTF.

This clone was counted at least ten times. CDR3 region: CASSPQLAPLRAYEQYF. In DNA, the CDR3 is TGCGCCAGCAGCCCCCAACTAGCGCCGTTACGAGCCTACGAGCAGTACTTC. The chain couples TRBV4-1 to TRBJ2-7; the match to TRBD2 covers 7 bases. Germline assignment: CDR1 MGHRA and CDR2 YSYEKL. V gave up 4 bases and J gave up 2 bases; unmatched junction bases: 14. CDR3 length equals 17 residues.

This clone was picked up many times. The chain joins TRBV19 to TRBJ2-1; TRBD1 aligns across 9 bases. The CDR3 has 14 residues. Germline values: CDR1 LNHDA, CDR2 SQIVND (reference sequence). V gave up 5 bases and J gave up 5 bases; unmatched junction bases: 4. The CDR3 spells CASSWGQGDNEQFF. CDR3 DNA: TGTGCCAGTAGTTGGGGACAGGGAGACAATGAGCAGTTCTTC.

This clone appeared many times. The rearrangement links TRBV19 to TRBJ2-3; tentatively, D is TRBD1 (7 bases). The CDR3 length is 13 residues. V lost 4 bases and J lost 6, with 11 bases in between. CDR1 and CDR2 from the germline V gene are LNHDA and SQIVND (reference sequence). CDR3 DNA: TGTGCCAGTAGTAAGGGGGGACAGGATACGCAGTATTTT. Translated, it gives CASSKGGQDTQYF.

This clone was recorded many times. The gene calls are TRBV18 and TRBJ1-5; D may be TRBD1 (6 bases). The CDR3 contains 15 residues. Trimming removed 1 base from V and 0 bases from J, with 7 bases in between. Germline CDR1 is KGHSH and CDR2 is LQKENI. CDR3 bases: TGTGCCAGCTCACCACACAGGGATAGCAATCAGCCCCAGCATTTT. Translating it yields CASSPHRDSNQPQHF.

This clone was seen many times. The CDR3 here is CASSPDGLAGGRSSTDTQYF. CDR3 sequence (DNA): TGTGCCAGCAGCCCCGATGGACTAGCGGGAGGGAGGTCTAGCACAGATACGCAGTATTTT. The rearrangement uses TRBV7-3 and TRBJ2-3; the match to TRBD2 covers 15 bases. J lost 0 bases, V lost 5 bases, and 12 bases had no gene match. The CDR3 has 20 amino acids. Germline V lookup: CDR1 SGHTA, CDR2 FQGTGA.

In its sample, this clone was seen many times. The chain has TRBV7-8 and TRBJ2-5; the D is unclear. Germline V CDR1 and CDR2: SGHVS, FQNEAQ. This CDR3 spans 13 amino acids. Trimming cost V 1 base and J 6 bases, with 9 bases left between them. CDR3 sequence reads: CASSLGAAKTQYF. In nucleotides, the CDR3 is TGTGCCAGCAGCTTAGGTGCCGCGAAGACCCAGTACTTC.